One and the same sample provided the 26 T cell receptor beta chains below, sequenced in a study of OX40 agonist ivuxolimab in advanced cancers. The method behind the library was the immunoSEQ multiplex PCR assay. TCRdb's version of the immuneACCESS table is confined to in-frame rearrangements and falls short of the full clone set. An unresolved V gene accounts for under half of the shortfall where checked; the remainder is of unknown origin. The sample table records around 20,000 clones; about 88% of these occur just once. The leading ten clones occupy roughly 23% of the sample. The sample in question was CD4+ or CD8+ T cells sorted from blood, obtained in a trial of the OX40 agonist ivuxolimab. The receptors were sampled from an adult with an advanced solid tumor such as melanoma, head and neck, liver or kidney cancer.

The chain couples TRBV5-4 to TRBJ2-7, with 8 bases lining up with TRBD2. Germline values: CDR1 SGHNT, CDR2 YYREEE (reference sequence). With 3 bases clipped from V and 6 bases from J, the junction kept 11 bases outside the gene matches. CDR3 size: 15 residues. The CDR3 DNA follows: TGTGCCAGCAGCTCGACAGCGGGAGAAGCGTCCGAGCAGTACTTC. Translation: CASSSTAGEASEQYF.

The gene calls are TRBV27 and TRBJ2-3; D might be TRBD2 (6 bases). The V and J ends lost 8 bases and 6 bases respectively, with 6 bases between them. The CDR3 is made up of 10 amino acids. Germline loops: CDR1 MNHEY, CDR2 SMNVEV (reference sequence). The CDR3 coding sequence is TGTGCCAGCGGGGGGGATACGCAGTATTTT. It is translated as CASGGDTQYF.

Turning to this clone: This sample includes further DNA sequences coding for the same CDR3. This chain connects TRBV6-1 to TRBJ1-1, with D hard to call. Germline assignment: CDR1 MNHNS and CDR2 SASEGT. Trimming removed 6 bases from V and 4 bases from J, with 6 bases in between. The CDR3 spans 11 residues. CDR3 sequence reads: CASSEVTEAFF. The CDR3 coding sequence is TGTGCCAGCAGCGAGGTCACTGAAGCTTTCTTT.

This clone was counted between two and nine times. The chain carries TRBV13 and TRBJ1-1; 7 positions agree with TRBD1. V was clipped by 5 bases and J by 1 base; unmatched bases: 7. Germline V gene lookup returns CDR1 PRHDT and CDR2 FYEKMQ (reference sequence). The CDR3 contains 15 residues. CDR3: CASSPGGGPNTEAFF. CDR3 sequence (DNA): TGTGCCAGCAGCCCAGGGGGGGGGCCGAACACTGAAGCTTTCTTT. Full variable domain (outside the CDR3, taken from reference TRBV13 and TRBJ1-1): AAGVIQSPRHLIKEKRETATLKCYPIPRHDTVYWYQQGPGQDPQFLISFYEKMQSDKGSIPDRFSAQQFSDYHSELNMSSLELGDSALYFCASSPGGGPNTEAFFGQGTRLTVV.

This rearrangement joins TRBV19 to TRBJ1-1; perhaps TRBD1 as D (6 bases). The CDR3 consists of 14 residues. Germline CDR1 is LNHDA and CDR2 is SQIVND (reference sequence). Trimming shortened V by 5 bases and J by 0 bases, and 10 bases separated the two germline ends. The CDR3 spells CASSLTGLNTEAFF. CDR3 DNA: TGTGCCAGTAGTTTGACAGGCTTGAACACTGAAGCTTTCTTT.

This sequence joins TRBV7-2 and TRBJ2-7; 7 bases line up with TRBD1. The CDR3 sequence is 14 residues long. J gave up 4 bases and V 7 bases, and 10 bases lay outside the gene matches. Germline CDR1 and CDR2: SGHTA and FQGNSA. In DNA form, the CDR3 reads TGTGCCAGCATGGGACCGGGACAGACTTACGAGCAGTACTTC. Its protein product is CASMGPGQTYEQYF. Complete variable domain (other parts from reference TRBV7-2 and TRBJ2-7): GAGVSQSPSNKVTEKGKDVELRCDPISGHTALYWYRQSLGQGLEFLIYFQGNSAPDKSGLPSDRFSAERTGGSVSTLTIQRTQQEDSAVYLCASMGPGQTYEQYFGPGTRLTVT.

The rearrangement links TRBV7-9 to TRBJ2-5; D perhaps matches TRBD1 (5 bases). V shed 5 bases and J shed 4 bases, with 11 bases lying between them. The germline gives CDR1 SEHNR, CDR2 FQNEAQ (reference sequence). The CDR3 extends over 13 amino acids. The CDR3 sequence is CASSNTGSETQYF. The CDR3 DNA is TGTGCCAGCAGCAATACAGGTTCAGAGACCCAGTACTTC.

The chain joins TRBV15 to TRBJ1-2; no clear D gene. Germline CDR1 and CDR2: LNHNV and YYDKDF (reference sequence). Trimming removed 0 bases from V and 7 bases from J, with 21 bases in between. This CDR3 has 17 amino acids. In nucleotides, the CDR3 is TGTGCCACCAGCAGAGACCGGAACTCTGACATCTCACTTGGCTACACCTTC. It translates to CATSRDRNSDISLGYTF.

This clone was seen only a few times. The CDR3 loop is CASTRRNQPQHF. CDR3 sequence (DNA): TGTGCCAGCACTCGGCGCAATCAGCCCCAGCATTTT. This chain joins TRBV28 and TRBJ1-5; D is unresolved. The CDR3 length is 12 residues. CDR1 is MDHEN, CDR2 SYDVKM, per germline. Trimming removed 7 bases from V and 2 bases from J, with 6 bases in between. Full variable domain (outside the CDR3, taken from reference TRBV28 and TRBJ1-5): DVKVTQSSRYLVKRTGEKVFLECVQDMDHENMFWYRQDPGLGLRLIYFSYDVKMKEKGDIPEGYSVSREKKERFSLILESASTNQTSMYLCASTRRNQPQHFGDGTRLSIL.

The CDR3 nucleotides are TGTGCCAGTAGTATGCAGGGGGCCTACGAGCAGTACTTC. Translating gives CASSMQGAYEQYF. This sequence joins TRBV19 and TRBJ2-7; 7 bases match TRBD1. Trimming cost V 3 bases and J 2 bases; bases outside gene matches: 1. This CDR3 region has 13 residues. CDR1 LNHDA and CDR2 SQIVND come from the germline V gene (reference sequence). Full variable domain (outside the CDR3, taken from reference TRBV19 and TRBJ2-7): DGGITQSPKYLFRKEGQNVTLSCEQNLNHDAMYWYRQDPGQGLRLIYYSQIVNDFQKGDIAEGYSVSREKKESFPLTVTSAQKNPTAFYLCASSMQGAYEQYFGPGTRLTVT.

The J gene is TRBJ1-2, the V gene TRBV11-2; D is undetermined. The CDR3 consists of 14 residues. The V gene lost 0 bases and the J gene lost 4 bases, with 9 bases spanning the gap. Germline V gives CDR1 SGHAT, CDR2 FQNNGV. The CDR3, as DNA: TGTGCCAGCAGCTTAGAGGGCAGTATCTATGGCTACACCTTC. This encodes CASSLEGSIYGYTF.

The chain carries TRBV6-5 and TRBJ1-3; no clear D gene. This CDR3 contains 14 residues. CDR1 and CDR2 (germline): MNHEY, SVGAGI. Deletions cut 6 bases from V and 0 bases from J, with 9 bases between. DNA of the CDR3: TGTGCCAGCAGCTACGGGTTCTCTGGAAACACCATATATTTT. It yields the protein CASSYGFSGNTIYF.

V is TRBV29-1 and J is TRBJ2-3; no reliable D call. V was pared by 7 bases and J by 4 bases, with 18 bases between. The germline gives CDR1 SQVTM, CDR2 ANQGSEA. This CDR3 is 14 amino acids long. The CDR3 DNA sequence: TGCAGCGGGACCGGGCCCAGTAACGCAGATACGCAGTATTTT. Its translation: CSGTGPSNADTQYF.

In nucleotides, the CDR3 is TGTGCCACCAGCAGACCCCGGGACAGGGAACCCAAAAACATTCAGTACTTC. Its protein is CATSRPRDREPKNIQYF. The chain has TRBV15 and TRBJ2-4, with 9 bases lining up with TRBD1. The CDR3 covers 17 residues. V lost 2 bases and J lost 2; bases outside the gene matches: 7. Germline values: CDR1 LNHNV, CDR2 YYDKDF (reference sequence).

This sequence joins TRBV5-5 and TRBJ2-3; no reliable D call. The CDR3 has 13 amino acids. Germline lookup yields CDR1 SGHKS and CDR2 YYEKEE (reference sequence). Between the trimmed V and J ends, which lost 0 bases and 6 bases, there was a span of 8 bases. CDR3 DNA sequence: TGTGCCAGCAGCTTGGCCCGCTCGGATACGCAGTATTTT. Its protein product is CASSLARSDTQYF.

This clone was recorded only once. The gene calls are TRBV7-9 and TRBJ2-5; D possibly corresponds to TRBD1 (6 bases). The CDR3 loop spans 16 amino acids. Germline assignment: CDR1 SEHNR and CDR2 FQNEAQ (reference sequence). Trimming removed 4 bases at V and 5 bases at J, with 20 bases between. The CDR3: CASSSPYRTTGETQYF. DNA for the CDR3: TGTGCCAGCAGCTCGCCGTACAGGACCACAGGGGAGACCCAGTACTTC.

This clone was seen only once. This chain joins TRBV11-2 and TRBJ2-7; 7 bases map to TRBD1. J lost 4 bases, V lost 3 bases, and 6 bases had no gene match. CDR3 length equals 14 residues. Germline values: CDR1 SGHAT, CDR2 FQNNGV. CDR3 DNA: TGTGCCAGCAGCTTGGGTAGGGGGCAATACGAGCAGTACTTC. Amino acid sequence: CASSLGRGQYEQYF.

This chain links TRBV27 with TRBJ2-3; D gene ambiguous. CDR1 MNHEY and CDR2 SMNVEV come from the germline V gene (reference sequence). V was shortened by 3 bases and J by 0 bases, with 16 bases between the two germline ends. The CDR3 consists of 17 residues. The DNA for the CDR3 is TGTGCCAGCAGTTTCGCGGAGCCCGGATCTAGCACAGATACGCAGTATTTT. This encodes CASSFAEPGSSTDTQYF.

This sequence joins TRBV20-1 and TRBJ2-7; possibly TRBD2 for D (6 bases). The CDR3 is made up of 11 amino acids. CDR1 is DFQATT and CDR2 is SNEGSKA in the germline V gene (reference sequence). V lost 6 bases and J lost 3, with 9 bases in between. The CDR3 coding sequence is TGCAGTGCGGGGGACTTCTACGAGCAGTACTTC. Translation gives CSAGDFYEQYF.

J is TRBJ2-3 and V is TRBV27, with 8 bases that match TRBD2. Germline CDR1 reads MNHEY; CDR2 reads SMNVEV (reference sequence). The trim removed 3 bases at V and 4 bases at J, leaving 9 bases unmatched. The CDR3 totals 16 residues. This CDR3 reads CASSFGREEGADTQYF. For the CDR3, the DNA is TGTGCCAGCAGTTTCGGGCGGGAGGAGGGGGCAGATACGCAGTATTTT.

The V and J genes are TRBV9 and TRBJ2-1, with D perhaps matching TRBD2 (6 bases). Germline CDR1 and CDR2: SGDLS and YYNGEE. The V gene lost 0 bases and the J gene lost 8 bases, with 9 bases spanning the gap. CDR3 length equals 13 residues. CDR3: CASSVGTSHEQFF. CDR3 nucleotides: TGTGCCAGCAGCGTAGGAACTAGCCATGAGCAGTTCTTC.

This chain links TRBV13 with TRBJ2-1; 9 bases are shared with TRBD1. V shed 5 bases and J 5 bases; nucleotides not matched to a gene: 4. Germline V gene lookup returns CDR1 PRHDT and CDR2 FYEKMQ (reference sequence). The CDR3 loop spans 14 amino acids. The CDR3 sequence is CASSHRTGDNEQFF. The CDR3 region has the DNA TGTGCCAGCAGCCACCGGACAGGGGACAATGAGCAGTTCTTC.

The chain joins TRBV5-1 to TRBJ2-7; 8 nucleotides align to TRBD1. The V gene end was trimmed by 1 base and the J gene end by 7 bases; junction bases not matched to a gene: 4. This CDR3 contains 13 residues. Looked up from germline, CDR1 is SGHRS and CDR2 is YFSETQ. CDR3 protein: CASSLRTGREQYF. CDR3 coding DNA: TGCGCCAGCAGCTTGAGGACAGGGCGAGAGCAGTACTTC.

J is TRBJ2-2 and V is TRBV5-1; 14 nucleotides agree with TRBD2. This CDR3 contains 17 residues. In germline, CDR1 is SGHRS, CDR2 YFSETQ. The V segment lost 4 bases and the J segment 0 bases; nucleotides outside the gene matches: 2. The DNA of the CDR3 is TGCGCCAGCAGCGTGGGACTAGCGGGAGCGAACACCGGGGAGCTGTTTTTT. Translated, it gives CASSVGLAGANTGELFF. Complete variable domain (other parts from reference TRBV5-1 and TRBJ2-2): KAGVTQTPRYLIKTRGQQVTLSCSPISGHRSVSWYQQTPGQGLQFLFEYFSETQRNKGNFPGRFSGRQFSNSRSEMNVSTLELGDSALYLCASSVGLAGANTGELFFGEGSRLTVL.

The table lists this clone with a few counts. The chain couples TRBV11-1 to TRBJ1-2, with D possibly TRBD1 on 5 matching bases. CDR1 and CDR2 from the germline V gene are SGHAT and FQDESV (reference sequence). This CDR3 is 13 amino acids long. V was pared by 2 bases and J by 3 bases, with 7 bases between. The CDR3 bases are TGTGCCAGCAGCTTAATGGGGGACTATGGCTACACCTTC. It yields the protein CASSLMGDYGYTF.

The gene calls are TRBV29-1 and TRBJ1-3; D is uncertain. Between the trimmed V and J ends, which lost 7 bases and 0 bases, there was a span of 10 bases. The CDR3 is 13 amino acids. Germline-derived CDR1 and CDR2 are SQVTM and ANQGSEA. CDR3 amino acids: CSATTRSGNTIYF. CDR3 nucleotides: TGCAGCGCCACAACCCGCTCTGGAAACACCATATATTTT. The full variable domain, its missing parts supplied by reference TRBV29-1 and TRBJ1-3, is SAVISQKPSRDICQRGTSLTIQCQVDSQVTMMFWYRQQPGQSLTLIATANQGSEATYESGFVIDKFPISRPNLTFSTLTVSNMSPEDSSIYLCSATTRSGNTIYFGEGSWLTVV.